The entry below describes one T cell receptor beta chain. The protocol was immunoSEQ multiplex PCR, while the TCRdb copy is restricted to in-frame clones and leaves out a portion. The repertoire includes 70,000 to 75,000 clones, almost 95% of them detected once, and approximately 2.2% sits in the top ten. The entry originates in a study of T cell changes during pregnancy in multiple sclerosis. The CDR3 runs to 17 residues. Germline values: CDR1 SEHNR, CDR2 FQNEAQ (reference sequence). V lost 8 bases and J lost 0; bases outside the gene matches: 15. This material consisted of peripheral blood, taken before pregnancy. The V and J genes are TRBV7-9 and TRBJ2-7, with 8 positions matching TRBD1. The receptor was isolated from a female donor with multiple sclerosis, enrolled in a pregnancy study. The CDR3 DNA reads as TGTGCCAGCTCAGGGACAGGAGGGGAGAAGTTCTCCTACGAGCAGTACTTC. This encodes CASSGTGGEKFSYEQYF.